These 25 T cell receptor beta chains share one sample of origin, sequenced in a study of PD-1 blockade in classical Hodgkin lymphoma. Data came from immunoSEQ multiplex PCR; TCRdb stores just in-frame clones and leaves some out. Here the sample spans some 16,000 clones, roughly 85% being singletons. The time point was: cycle 4 day 1 (C4D1), after less than seven weeks of nivolumab. Every single patient, without exception, relapsed after autologous stem cell transplantation, and brentuximab vedotin exposure varied. The specimen comprised peripheral blood mononuclear cells (PBMCs), sampled before the fourth cycle of nivolumab. These TCRs come from a human donor with classical Hodgkin lymphoma.

The rearrangement uses TRBV19 and TRBJ2-7; TRBD2 matches 7 bases. Trimming took 2 bases from V and 6 from J; bases not matched to a gene: 4. Germline V gene sequence: CDR1 LNHDA, CDR2 SQIVND (reference sequence). The CDR3 runs 13 residues. The CDR3 spells CASSIRASGEQYF. CDR3 nucleotide sequence: TGTGCCAGTAGTATAAGAGCTAGCGGCGAGCAGTACTTC.

This chain links TRBV5-5 with TRBJ2-1; 8 bases agree with TRBD2. The CDR3 is 15 residues long. Unmatched junction bases numbered 0, after V lost 0 bases and J lost 1 base. Germline V lookup: CDR1 SGHKS, CDR2 YYEKEE (reference sequence). DNA of the CDR3: TGTGCCAGCAGCTTGGGCGGGGGGTCCTACAATGAGCAGTTCTTC. It is translated as CASSLGGGSYNEQFF.

The chain has TRBV5-1 and TRBJ2-7; unclear D gene. V was clipped by 0 bases and J by 0 bases, with 4 bases between them. Per the germline V gene, CDR1 is SGHRS and CDR2 is YFSETQ. This CDR3 has 13 residues. The CDR3 protein is CASSLDNSYEQYF. CDR3 coding DNA: TGCGCCAGCAGCTTGGACAACTCCTACGAGCAGTACTTC.

The rearrangement uses TRBV27 and TRBJ2-5; D is ambiguous. V lost 8 bases and J 0 bases, leaving 4 bases between the germline ends. Germline-derived CDR1 and CDR2 are MNHEY and SMNVEV (reference sequence). This CDR3 region has 11 residues. The DNA for the CDR3 is TGTGCCAGCCTGGACCAAGAGACCCAGTACTTC. Amino acids: CASLDQETQYF.

V gene TRBV5-1 combines with J gene TRBJ1-4; possible D gene TRBD1, 6 bases. The CDR3 is 14 amino acids. V was trimmed by 4 bases and J by 4 bases, leaving 11 bases between them. Germline V gene data show CDR1 as SGHRS and CDR2 as YFSETQ. CDR3 bases: TGCGCCAGCAGCCGACAGGCTCTTAATGAAAAACTGTTTTTT. The encoded protein is CASSRQALNEKLFF. Full variable domain (missing parts from reference TRBV5-1 and TRBJ1-4): KAGVTQTPRYLIKTRGQQVTLSCSPISGHRSVSWYQQTPGQGLQFLFEYFSETQRNKGNFPGRFSGRQFSNSRSEMNVSTLELGDSALYLCASSRQALNEKLFFGSGTQLSVL.

V gene TRBV7-9 combines with J gene TRBJ1-2, with D possibly TRBD1 on 6 matching bases. Germline CDR1 reads SEHNR; CDR2 reads FQNEAQ (reference sequence). V shed 1 base and J shed 5 bases, with 14 bases lying between them. There are 15 residues in the CDR3. The CDR3 DNA reads as TGTGCCAGCAGCTTAGGCACAGGGAATAAGTATGGCTACACCTTC. Protein product: CASSLGTGNKYGYTF.

The gene calls are TRBV5-1 and TRBJ2-3, with TRBD2 matching over 12 bases. There are 18 residues in the CDR3. In germline, CDR1 is SGHRS, CDR2 YFSETQ. J was trimmed by 2 bases and V by 7 bases; bases with no gene match: 14. The CDR3 sequence: CASATSGGLLYHTDTQYF. The CDR3 DNA reads as TGCGCCAGCGCGACTAGCGGGGGACTTTTATACCACACAGATACGCAGTATTTT. Full variable domain (rest looked up from reference TRBV5-1 and TRBJ2-3): KAGVTQTPRYLIKTRGQQVTLSCSPISGHRSVSWYQQTPGQGLQFLFEYFSETQRNKGNFPGRFSGRQFSNSRSEMNVSTLELGDSALYLCASATSGGLLYHTDTQYFGPGTRLTVL.

The chain carries TRBV9 and TRBJ2-1; D is possibly TRBD1 (5 bases). The CDR3 contains 14 residues. The germline gives CDR1 SGDLS, CDR2 YYNGEE. The V end was cut by 3 bases, the J end by 0 bases, with 7 bases between. The DNA for the CDR3 is TGTGCCAGCAGCGGGACACCCTCCTACAATGAGCAGTTCTTC. Protein product: CASSGTPSYNEQFF.

The chain recombines TRBV9 with TRBJ2-5, with 8 bases aligning to TRBD2. J lost 0 bases, V lost 0 bases, and 4 bases had no gene match. CDR3 size: 16 residues. Germline V gives CDR1 SGDLS, CDR2 YYNGEE. The CDR3 region is CASSVGGGGYQETQYF. The CDR3 region has the DNA TGTGCCAGCAGCGTAGGTGGCGGGGGGTACCAAGAGACCCAGTACTTC. The complete variable domain, with remaining parts taken from reference TRBV9 and TRBJ2-5, reads DSGVTQTPKHLITATGQRVTLRCSPRSGDLSVYWYQQSLDQGLQFLIQYYNGEERAKGNILERFSAQQFPDLHSELNLSSLELGDSALYFCASSVGGGGYQETQYFGPGTRLLVL.

The gene calls are TRBV2 and TRBJ1-5; D not resolved. This CDR3 is built from 13 residues. V gave up 3 bases and J gave up 2 bases, with 5 bases separating them. Germline CDR1 is SNHLY and CDR2 is FYNNEI. The CDR3 DNA follows: TGTGCCAGCAGTGATGGGGGCAATCAGCCCCAGCATTTT. It specifies CASSDGGNQPQHF.

The chain joins TRBV5-1 to TRBJ1-1; D possibly corresponds to TRBD1 (6 bases). Looked up from germline, CDR1 is SGHRS and CDR2 is YFSETQ. Between the trimmed V and J ends, which lost 2 bases and 3 bases, there was a span of 14 bases. The CDR3 has 15 amino acids. The CDR3 spells CASSLTGKEDTEAFF. Written as DNA, the CDR3 is TGCGCCAGCAGCTTAACAGGGAAGGAGGACACTGAAGCTTTCTTT.

The chain has TRBV6-5 and TRBJ1-1; maybe TRBD1 (5 bases). Trimming pared 0 bases from V and 5 bases from J, leaving 13 bases between. Germline assignment: CDR1 MNHEY and CDR2 SVGAGI. The CDR3 length is 15 residues. CDR3 coding DNA: TGTGCCAGCAGTTACTCGTGGGGGATTGGGACTGAAGCTTTCTTT. It codes for CASSYSWGIGTEAFF.

The gene calls are TRBV27 and TRBJ2-3, with a weak D call TRBD2 (6 bases). CDR1 and CDR2 (germline): MNHEY, SMNVEV (reference sequence). Deletions cut 5 bases from V and 4 bases from J, with 13 bases between. The CDR3 runs 14 residues. The CDR3 here is CASSPRLESDTQYF. The CDR3 DNA reads TGTGCCAGCAGTCCCCGACTAGAATCAGATACGCAGTATTTT.

This chain uses TRBV2 with TRBJ1-5; D may be TRBD1 (5 bases). Per the germline V gene, CDR1 is SNHLY and CDR2 is FYNNEI. CDR3 size: 14 residues. V lost 2 bases and J lost 6, with 11 bases in between. CDR3 in amino acids: CASSEIGGSQPQHF. In DNA, the CDR3 is TGTGCCAGCAGTGAAATCGGGGGATCTCAGCCCCAGCATTTT.

The chain recombines TRBV6-1 with TRBJ1-1; a weak D match, TRBD1 (6 bases). The length of the CDR3 is 13 residues. Trimming took off 5 bases at V and 1 base at J, with 8 bases between the two ends. Per the germline V gene, CDR1 is MNHNS and CDR2 is SASEGT. Written as DNA, the CDR3 is TGTGCCAGCAGTCCAGGGGAGAACACTGAAGCTTTCTTT. As protein: CASSPGENTEAFF.

This clone has just a few counts. The rearrangement links TRBV7-5 to TRBJ2-7; the table's D call, TRBD1, has no DNA check behind it. TRBV7-5 corresponds to a pseudogene. This CDR3 contains 15 residues. CDR3 DNA: TGTGCCAGAAGCTTAAGGGGGCCCTACTCCTACGAGCAGTACTTC. Translating it yields CARSLRGPYSYEQYF.

In the case of this clone: Other DNA sequences within the sample encode an identical CDR3. The chain recombines TRBV5-1 with TRBJ1-3, with D perhaps matching TRBD1 (5 bases). The CDR3 has 15 amino acids. V was shortened by 0 bases and J by 4 bases, with 11 bases between the two germline ends. Germline V lookup: CDR1 SGHRS, CDR2 YFSETQ. The CDR3 nucleotides are TGCGCCAGCAGCTTGGCTGGGGGTTCGGGAAACACCATATATTTT. It codes for CASSLAGGSGNTIYF.

The V gene is TRBV6-6, the J gene TRBJ2-1; D possibly corresponds to TRBD1 (5 bases). Per the germline V gene, CDR1 is MNHNY and CDR2 is SVGAGI (reference sequence). This CDR3 is built from 12 residues. Between the trimmed V and J ends, which lost 6 bases and 4 bases, there was a span of 7 bases. This CDR3 reads CASRGAYNEQFF. As DNA, the CDR3 is TGTGCCAGCAGAGGGGCTTACAATGAGCAGTTCTTC.

This clone showed up just a few times. The genes are TRBV7-8 and TRBJ2-3; 10 bases agree with TRBD2. Germline trimming cut 6 bases from V and 4 bases from J; bases unmatched to any gene: 10. CDR3 length: 16 residues. Germline CDR1 is SGHVS and CDR2 is FQNEAQ. The CDR3 spells CASSLITSGASDTQYF. The CDR3 DNA follows: TGTGCCAGCAGTTTAATCACTAGCGGGGCGTCAGATACGCAGTATTTT.

This clone occurred once. The V gene is TRBV5-6, the J gene TRBJ2-7, with D uncertain. Per germline, CDR1 SGHDT and CDR2 YYEEEE. There are 12 residues in the CDR3. The V end was cut by 0 bases, the J end by 5 bases, with 6 bases between. CDR3 in amino acids: CASSLAAHEQYF. The CDR3 nucleotides are TGTGCCAGCAGCTTGGCCGCCCACGAGCAGTACTTC.

V gene TRBV20-1 combines with J gene TRBJ1-1; D is perhaps TRBD1 (5 bases). This CDR3 contains 11 residues. V lost 6 bases, J lost 11 bases, and 16 bases lay in between. The germline V gene has CDR1 DFQATT and CDR2 SNEGSKA (reference sequence). The CDR3 region is CSAGDLQAAFF. As DNA, the CDR3 is TGCAGTGCGGGGGACCTTCAGGCGGCTTTCTTT.

This clone was recorded once. The V call is TRBV5-1, the J call TRBJ2-5; TRBD1 aligns across 7 bases. CDR1 is SGHRS, CDR2 YFSETQ, per germline. After removal of 3 bases from V and 1 base from J, the junction contained 3 bases not matched to a gene. CDR3 length: 14 residues. The CDR3 region is CASSWSGGQETQYF. In DNA form, the CDR3 reads TGCGCCAGCAGCTGGTCAGGGGGCCAAGAGACCCAGTACTTC.

The chain is built from TRBV13 and TRBJ1-2, with 9 bases aligning to TRBD1. Looked up from germline, CDR1 is PRHDT and CDR2 is FYEKMQ (reference sequence). J lost 3 bases, V lost 2 bases, and 13 bases had no gene match. This CDR3 is built from 18 residues. Here the CDR3 reads CASSLTIGFDRGDYGYTF. The DNA of the CDR3 is TGTGCCAGCAGCTTAACGATCGGGTTCGACAGGGGGGACTATGGCTACACCTTC.

This chain uses TRBV9 with TRBJ2-1, with D tentatively TRBD1 (6 bases). The V gene lost 3 bases and the J gene lost 7 bases, with 17 bases spanning the gap. CDR1 is SGDLS, CDR2 YYNGEE, per germline. The CDR3 consists of 15 residues. The CDR3 coding sequence is TGTGCCAGCAGCGCCAGAGGACAGACAGTAAATGAGCAGTTCTTC. This codes for CASSARGQTVNEQFF.

This sequence joins TRBV6-1 and TRBJ2-7, with D uncertain. V lost 9 bases and J lost 7, with 25 bases in between. CDR1 and CDR2 from the germline V gene are MNHNS and SASEGT. The CDR3 runs 15 residues. Here the CDR3 reads CASAPGSSRVREQYF. The CDR3, as DNA: TGTGCCAGTGCACCCGGGTCCTCAAGAGTACGGGAGCAGTACTTC.